The clone carrying this T cell receptor beta chain occurred many times. Trimming took 3 bases from V and 6 from J; bases not matched to a gene: 7. The germline CDR1 and CDR2 sequences are LGHDT and YNNKEL (reference sequence). The CDR3 sequence is 15 residues long. HTBI primers from iRepertoire and Arm-PCR of CDR3 regions yielded the TCR beta libraries. MiXCR was run by TCRdb on the multiplex PCR reads, yielding one entry per CDR3 protein. The data hold 300,000 to 400,000 distinct CDR3 sequences, with 16% observed a single time. The entry originates in a study of regulatory T cells in long-lasting Graves disease. Time point here: newly diagnosed GD, antithyroid drugs for less than 3 months. Making the TCR library involved RNA that had been extracted from PBMCs. The sample also formed part of further work on T cells in Graves' hyperthyroidism and ophthalmopathy. As that study records: The TCR CDR3 first-round RT-PCR relied on the HTBI primer set.

V and J are TRBV3-1 and TRBJ2-2, with 7 bases that match TRBD2. Sequencing used peripheral blood mononuclear cells (PBMCs), obtained at new diagnosis, from a patient treated with antithyroid drugs. This receptor was taken from a middle-aged man with Graves disease. The CDR3 here is CASSHGLVGAGELFF. In nucleotides, the CDR3 is TGTGCCAGCAGCCATGGACTAGTAGGCGCCGGGGAGCTGTTTTTT.